This T cell receptor beta chain was captured in a study of T cell changes during pregnancy in multiple sclerosis (dated 2019 in TCRdb). About the investigation overall: Changes in the T cell repertoire over the course of pregnancy were examined in this study in women with multiple sclerosis.

Turning to this clone: Its specific antigen is unknown. Per-base qualities were not stored, and no clone one base away is much larger.

Receptor libraries were prepared by the immunoSEQ multiplex PCR assay. TCRdb mirrors the immuneACCESS table, restricted to in-frame sequences. Some clones are absent from its copies; in checked studies, under half trace to an unresolved V gene, and the reason for the others is unknown. Counted in this sample were just under 100,000 clones; 85% to 95% of them appeared once. Of the sample, around 0.99% is held by the ten largest clones. CDR1 is given as SGHNT and CDR2 as YYREEE, both from the germline V gene (reference sequence). Reading from cysteine to phenylalanine, the CDR3 counts 20 amino acids. The retained sequence is limited to the CDR3, 60 bases, with the frame set at the first base. Trimming leaves V shorter by 6 bases and J shorter by 5 bases, with the junction holding 20 bases beyond the gene matches.

This clonotype was obtained from a female donor with multiple sclerosis, enrolled in a pregnancy study. This chain joins TRBV5-4 to TRBJ2-2, and 12 bases in between align with TRBD2. The material was peripheral blood, obtained after pregnancy. This receptor has the CDR3 CASIRQTGASGRVRTGELFF. The sequenced DNA is TGTGCCAGCATCCGACAAACCGGGGCTAGCGGGAGGGTGCGGACCGGGGAGCTGTTTTTT.